The present TCR beta chain was sequenced within a study of OX40 agonist ivuxolimab in advanced cancers. A single count supports this clone. Its target is unknown. V was pared by 6 bases and J by 8 bases, with 16 bases between. From germline, CDR1 is MRHNA and CDR2 SNTAGT. CDR3 size: 13 residues. Measured with immunoSEQ multiplex PCR; TCRdb has only the in-frame clones, and not every one. The sample lists 53,000 or so clones, roughly 84% occurring once. Broader study findings: Clonal expansion was seen in CD4+ and CD8+ blood T cells by week 6 at 0.1 to 3.0 mg/kg. The investigators did not determine what antigen specificity the expanded peripheral T cells had.

The clonotype originates from an adult with an advanced solid tumor such as melanoma, head and neck, liver or kidney cancer. V and J are TRBV6-4 and TRBJ1-2; D gene uncertain. The sample was CD4+ or CD8+ T cells sorted from blood, taken in a trial of the OX40 agonist ivuxolimab. CDR3 loop: CASSPRPQEGYTF. The CDR3 nucleotides are TGTGCCAGCAGCCCCCGACCCCAGGAGGGCTACACCTTC.